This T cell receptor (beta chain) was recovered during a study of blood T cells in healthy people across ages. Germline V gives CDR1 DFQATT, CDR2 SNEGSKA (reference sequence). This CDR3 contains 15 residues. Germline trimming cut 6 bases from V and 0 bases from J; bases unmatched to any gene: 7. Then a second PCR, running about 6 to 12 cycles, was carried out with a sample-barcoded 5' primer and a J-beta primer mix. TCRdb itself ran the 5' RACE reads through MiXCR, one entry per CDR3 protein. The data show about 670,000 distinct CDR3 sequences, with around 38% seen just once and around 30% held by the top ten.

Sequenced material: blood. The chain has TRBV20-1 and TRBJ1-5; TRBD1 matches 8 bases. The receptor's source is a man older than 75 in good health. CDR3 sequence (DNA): TGCAGTGCCCCTGACAGGGGATATAGCAATCAGCCCCAGCATTTT. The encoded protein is CSAPDRGYSNQPQHF.